This TCR beta chain stems from a study of neurological immune-mediated disorders (dated by TCRdb to about 2019). A note on the overall study: The study compared peripheral blood TCR-beta repertoires of HTLV-I-associated myelopathy (HAM/TSP) patients, multiple sclerosis patients and healthy controls using UMI-based sequencing. Longitudinal samples, technical triplicates and paired sorted CD4+ and CD8+ T-cell subsets, alongside PBMC samples, were included among the approximately 110 TCR-beta libraries. The cohort comprised 60 to 75 subjects: approximately 15 HAM/TSP patients, some 34 multiple sclerosis patients and approximately 20 healthy controls. Summary of the overall study and its limitations: Across subjects, expanded clones never shared an identical CDR3 amino acid sequence, which suggests that the TCR-beta repertoires in every group were private. TCR clonal expansion was greatest in HAM/TSP patients and smallest in MS patients, who ranked below even healthy controls.

This clonotype was counted many times. Its antigen has not been determined. No base quality values were provided; no much bigger clone lies one nucleotide off. To synthesize cDNA, template-switch 5'RACE was performed with a primer carrying a 10-nucleotide random unique molecular identifier so that each TCR transcript was tagged. Over 170 million TCR-beta sequences, covering 15-18 subjects, were produced in each sequencing run. The RNeasy kit was used to extract total RNA. Using the KAPA Real-time Library Amplification kit, TCR-beta VDJ regions were amplified with primers for the TCR constant region and the 5'RACE anchor. A first PCR added sample indexes and Illumina adaptors, after which a second PCR increased the library yield. After Ampure bead purification, the TCR product of roughly 650 bp was size-selected on a 2% E-gel SizeSelection system. Before pooling, library quality was assessed on a Bioanalyzer, concentration was determined with Qubit, and library quantification was performed with the Kapa Library Quantification kit. Paired-end 2 x 150 bp sequencing of the libraries was performed on an Illumina HiSeq 2500. To increase sequence diversity, about 23-30% phiX was spiked into each library pool. The paper's processing steps were these. The quality-filtered reads were processed with the UMI-based MiGEC pipeline, whose error correction step removed more than 80% of the raw TCR sequences. IMGT germline references were used for aligning VDJ genes, and each clonotype was defined as a unique CDR3 amino acid sequence together with its V-J genes. Clonal expansion, Shannon diversity, and CDR3 relatedness (CalcPairwiseDistances, ClusterSamples) were evaluated with VDJtools, and phylogenetic trees were built with CLCbio workbench. A clone was classed as expanded if it had 8 or more unique UMIs, a cutoff based on coefficient-of-variation modelling across technical triplicates. TCRdb ran its own pipeline on the public reads, namely fastp trimming at Q25 and MiXCR clone calling, and kept in-frame beta chains. Entries that share a CDR3 protein sequence are merged under the most common genes and DNA. Here the V and J calls rest on TCRdb's processing, not on the authors' analysis. The sample table holds about 41,000 distinct CDR3 sequences, of which approximately 14% were seen once. Approximately 3.6% of the sample lies in the top ten.

TCR libraries for sorted subsets were made from roughly 1 million sorted CD4+ or CD8+ T cells. PBMCs were separated from peripheral blood using Ficoll-Hypaque density gradient centrifugation and then cryopreserved in liquid nitrogen. Paired sorted CD4+ and CD8+ subsets came from healthy controls, HAM/TSP patients and MS patients. CDR1 and CDR2, per the germline V gene, are SGHVS and FNYEAQ. The CDR3 sequence holds 18 residues, the cysteine and phenylalanine included. The read is trimmed to its CDR3 DNA, 54 bases read in frame from base 1. Unmatched junction bases come to 11, with V trimmed by 2 bases and J by 7 bases.

Here the chain combines TRBV7-6 and TRBJ2-1, and TRBD2 matches 13 of the central bases. The sample comprised CD4+ T cells from blood. This TCR was sampled from a woman in her fifties or sixties with HTLV-1-associated myelopathy (HAM/TSP). Read as DNA, the sequence is TGTGCCAGCAGCTTAAGAACTAGCGGGGGGGCCCCCAGAAATGAGCAGTTCTTC. The translation is CASSLRTSGGAPRNEQFF. The variable domain in full, with residues beyond the CDR3 obtained from the reference TRBV7-6 and TRBJ2-1 genes, is GAGVSQSPRYKVTKRGQDVALRCDPISGHVSLYWYRQALGQGPEFLTYFNYEAQQDKSGLPNDRFSAERPEGSISTLTIQRTEQRDSAMYRCASSLRTSGGAPRNEQFFGPGTRLTVL.